This entry lists 18 T cell receptor beta chains sequenced from one sample in a study of cytomegalovirus exposure and HLA in healthy donors (dated by TCRdb to 2016 to 2017). The library was made by the immunoSEQ multiplex PCR assay. For the multiplex PCR, a mixture combining 60 forward primers for TCR Vbeta segments and 13 reverse primers for TCR Jbeta segments was used. Not all clones reach the TCRdb copy of this immuneACCESS table, which keeps in-frame sequences only. Checked studies attribute under half of the gap to unresolved V genes and leave the rest unexplained. The sample table holds approximately 58,000 clones. 5% to 5.5% of the sample goes to the ten largest clones. Sequences were obtained from PBMCs. All receptors derive from a man in his thirties or forties in good health and CMV-seropositive.

V is TRBV9 and J is TRBJ1-6; 11 nucleotides agree with TRBD1. Germline lookup yields CDR1 SGDLS and CDR2 YYNGEE. The CDR3 contains 15 residues. V gave up 2 bases and J gave up 8 bases; unmatched junction bases: 3. The CDR3 spells CASSVRGQGDSPLHF. The CDR3 bases are TGTGCCAGCAGCGTTAGGGGACAGGGGGATTCACCCCTCCACTTT.

The rearrangement uses TRBV4-2 and TRBJ1-2; D might be TRBD1 (6 bases). This CDR3 comprises 17 residues. The germline V gene has CDR1 LGHNA and CDR2 YNFKEQ. V was shortened by 6 bases and J by 2 bases, with 22 bases between the two germline ends. Here the CDR3 reads CASSPTDKTGINYGYTF. In nucleotides, the CDR3 is TGTGCCAGCAGTCCGACCGACAAAACAGGGATCAACTATGGCTACACCTTC.

This chain joins TRBV6-5 and TRBJ1-2; 9 bases align to TRBD1. V lost 2 bases, J lost 3 bases, and 4 bases stayed unmatched. This CDR3 is 15 amino acids long. Germline CDR1 and CDR2: MNHEY and SVGAGI. CDR3 in amino acids: CASSYGDRGDYGYTF. The CDR3 DNA is TGTGCCAGCAGTTACGGAGACAGGGGGGACTATGGCTACACCTTC.

The chain recombines TRBV7-9 with TRBJ2-5; D uncertain. The CDR3 totals 13 residues. CDR1 and CDR2 (germline): SEHNR, FQNEAQ (reference sequence). V was pared by 3 bases and J by 1 base, with 6 bases between. The CDR3 region has the DNA TGTGCCAGCAGCTTTTCCAGCCAAGAGACCCAGTACTTC. This gives the protein CASSFSSQETQYF.

The chain combines TRBV11-2 with TRBJ2-7, with D tentatively TRBD2 (7 bases). Trimming removed 1 base from V and 5 bases from J, with 12 bases in between. Germline V lookup: CDR1 SGHAT, CDR2 FQNNGV. The length of the CDR3 is 14 residues. The CDR3 reads CASSLGGGDDEQYF. The DNA for the CDR3 is TGTGCCAGCAGCTTAGGAGGGGGGGACGACGAGCAGTACTTC.

The V gene is TRBV27, the J gene TRBJ1-5; D may be TRBD1 (5 bases). The CDR3 totals 17 residues. The germline gives CDR1 MNHEY, CDR2 SMNVEV (reference sequence). V was shortened by 5 bases and J by 6 bases, with 23 bases between the two germline ends. The CDR3 nucleotides are TGTGCCAGCAGTCCGGGGGGAAACACGGGGGTAGGTCAGCCCCAGCATTTT. As protein: CASSPGGNTGVGQPQHF.

The chain employs TRBV7-9 and TRBJ2-7, with D maybe TRBD1 (6 bases). Germline V gene data show CDR1 as SEHNR and CDR2 as FQNEAQ (reference sequence). CDR3 size: 14 residues. V was clipped by 4 bases and J by 2 bases, with 12 bases between them. CDR3 amino acids: CASSWTASAYEQYF. CDR3 DNA sequence: TGTGCCAGCAGCTGGACAGCGAGCGCCTACGAGCAGTACTTC.

The gene calls are TRBV30 and TRBJ2-7; no definite D call. Per germline, CDR1 GTSNPN and CDR2 SVGIG (reference sequence). The CDR3 totals 13 residues. This CDR3 reads CGAHRDNQYEQYF. The CDR3 DNA follows: TGTGGCGCCCACCGAGACAATCAATACGAGCAGTACTTC. The variable domain in full, with the rest retrieved from reference TRBV30 and TRBJ2-7, is SQTIHQWPATLVQPVGSPLSLECTVEGTSNPNLYWYRQAAGRGLQLLFYSVGIGQISSEVPQNLSASRPQDRQFILSSKKLLLSDSGFYLCGAHRDNQYEQYFGPGTRLTVT.

The chain carries TRBV28 and TRBJ2-7; tentative D call: TRBD1 (6 bases). The V gene's germline CDR1 is MDHEN and CDR2 SYDVKM. Trimming removed 5 bases from V and 2 bases from J, with 16 bases in between. The CDR3 is 15 residues long. The CDR3 sequence is CASSRRQVLPYEQYF. The CDR3 DNA reads as TGTGCCAGCAGTCGCAGACAGGTTTTACCCTACGAGCAGTACTTC. Complete variable domain (other parts from reference TRBV28 and TRBJ2-7): DVKVTQSSRYLVKRTGEKVFLECVQDMDHENMFWYRQDPGLGLRLIYFSYDVKMKEKGDIPEGYSVSREKKERFSLILESASTNQTSMYLCASSRRQVLPYEQYFGPGTRLTVT.

The J gene is TRBJ2-2, the V gene TRBV7-2; 9 positions agree with TRBD2. The CDR3 has 16 residues. Germline CDR1 reads SGHTA; CDR2 reads FQGNSA. Losses at the gene ends were 4 bases for V and 4 bases for J; bases not matched to a gene: 7. The CDR3 loop is CASSSAGTSLTGELFF. CDR3 sequence (DNA): TGTGCCAGCAGCTCCGCCGGGACTAGCCTCACCGGGGAGCTGTTTTTT.

The chain joins TRBV19 to TRBJ2-2, with 7 bases matching TRBD2. This CDR3 contains 13 residues. The junction had 10 bases not matched to a gene; V was cut back by 8 bases and J by 10 bases. Germline assignment: CDR1 LNHDA and CDR2 SQIVND (reference sequence). As DNA, the CDR3 is TGTGCCAGTGCGAAGAGGGAGGGCCTGGAGCTGTTTTTT. It is translated as CASAKREGLELFF.

The chain uses TRBV13 and TRBJ2-2; D gene ambiguous. V gave up 5 bases and J gave up 0 bases, with 7 bases separating them. Germline lookup yields CDR1 PRHDT and CDR2 FYEKMQ (reference sequence). The CDR3 contains 14 residues. The CDR3 region has the DNA TGTGCCAGCAGCGTTCAGTCGAACACCGGGGAGCTGTTTTTT. Its translation: CASSVQSNTGELFF.

V is TRBV30 and J is TRBJ1-1; D is unclear. Germline V gene data show CDR1 as GTSNPN and CDR2 as SVGIG (reference sequence). The V gene lost 0 bases and the J gene lost 0 bases, with 2 bases spanning the gap. The CDR3 runs to 12 residues. The CDR3 sequence is CAWSVLNTEAFF. The CDR3 nucleotides are TGTGCCTGGAGTGTCTTGAACACTGAAGCTTTCTTT.

The chain has TRBV30 and TRBJ2-2, with D possibly matching TRBD2 (6 bases). Germline V gene data show CDR1 as GTSNPN and CDR2 as SVGIG (reference sequence). The CDR3 totals 15 residues. Trimming removed 8 bases at V and 3 bases at J, with 19 bases between. CDR3 region: CAGHRREEYTGELFF. The CDR3 region has the DNA TGTGCCGGACACAGGAGGGAGGAGTACACCGGGGAGCTGTTTTTT.

This chain joins TRBV6-1 and TRBJ1-2; D not certain. The CDR3 length is 11 residues. The germline V and J ends were trimmed by 2 bases and 5 bases, with 3 bases remaining between them. Germline V gene lookup returns CDR1 MNHNS and CDR2 SASEGT. Written as DNA, the CDR3 is TGTGCCAGCAGTGAACGGTATGGCTACACCTTC. The encoded protein is CASSERYGYTF.

The V call is TRBV5-1, the J call TRBJ2-5; weak D call: TRBD1 (6 bases). The J call may be wrong; the DNA end is better matched by TRBJ2-7. The CDR3 runs 15 residues. CDR1 is SGHRS and CDR2 is YFSETQ in the germline V gene. The CDR3 DNA is TGCGCCAGCAGTATTACAGGGACCTACGCCTACGAGCAGTACTTC. It is translated as CASSITGTYAYEQYF.

The chain combines TRBV5-1 with TRBJ1-2, with 8 positions matching TRBD1. CDR3 length: 13 residues. V lost 3 bases to trimming and J lost 4 bases; unmatched junction nucleotides: 2. Germline V gene data show CDR1 as SGHRS and CDR2 as YFSETQ. CDR3 DNA sequence: TGCGCCAGCAGCTACGACAGGGGCTATGGCTACACCTTC. This gives the protein CASSYDRGYGYTF. Combining the CDR3 with reference TRBV5-1 and TRBJ1-2 gives the whole variable domain KAGVTQTPRYLIKTRGQQVTLSCSPISGHRSVSWYQQTPGQGLQFLFEYFSETQRNKGNFPGRFSGRQFSNSRSEMNVSTLELGDSALYLCASSYDRGYGYTFGSGTRLTVV.

The chain links TRBV7-8 to TRBJ2-7, with unresolved D. CDR1 and CDR2 (germline): SGHVS, FQNEAQ. Trimming shortened V by 1 base and J by 2 bases, and 9 bases separated the two germline ends. There are 14 residues in the CDR3. CDR3 DNA sequence: TGTGCCAGCAGCTTAGACCTCTACCCCTACGAGCAGTACTTC. Translation gives CASSLDLYPYEQYF. The complete variable domain, with remaining parts taken from reference TRBV7-8 and TRBJ2-7, reads GAGVSQSPRYKVAKRGQDVALRCDPISGHVSLFWYQQALGQGPEFLTYFQNEAQLDKSGLPSDRFFAERPEGSVSTLKIQRTQQEDSAVYLCASSLDLYPYEQYFGPGTRLTVT.